Sequencing of this T cell receptor (beta chain) was carried out in a study of blood T cell repertoires in COVID-19 (dated by TCRdb to the early 2020s). Broadly, across the study: Samples covering the acute and convalescent phases of COVID-19 were provided by collaborators in the United States, Italy and Spain. The prospective study material was composed of cDNA or gDNA derived from T cells, B-cell-depleted T cells, or PBMCs. Subjects who had been exposed to COVID-19, were actively infected with it, or had recovered from it provided the deeply sampled blood TCRbeta repertoires that made up the dataset. The repertoires were released in a freely available public database meant as a resource for research on the immune response to SARS-CoV-2. Samples came from the ongoing ImmuneRACE study (first 160 participants) plus 1,254 subjects from 6 global collaborators. Sample metadata almost always included a de-identified subject ID, COVID-19 status, age in years and sex. Where HLA class I and class II types were available, the types were taken from metadata supplied by the sample provider, not from assay-based typing.

TCRbeta CDR3 regions were amplified from genomic DNA by means of the immunoSEQ Assay, a bias-controlled multiplex PCR. As for the original processing: The number of nucleated cells in each sample was estimated from the amplification of reference gene primers within the assay. To quantify the absolute abundance of each unique TCRbeta CDR3 rearrangement, sequence reads were collapsed and filtered. For each sample, productive Simpson clonality was calculated as the square root of Simpson's diversity index across productive rearrangements. Imported from immuneACCESS, the table was reduced by TCRdb to in-frame sequences with V and J called. These copies leave out some clones; in studies compared against another copy, an unresolved V gene accounts for under half, and the cause of the remainder is not known. The DNA gave D and trimming, while V, J and clone size come from that table. Recorded for this sample are 150,000 to 200,000 clones; roughly 86% of them occurred a single time. More than 3% of the sample belongs to the ten largest clones.

Deletion took 2 bases off V and 3 bases off J, with a span of 16 bases between the germline ends. CDR1 KGHDR and CDR2 SFDVKD were looked up in the germline V gene. The CDR3 numbers 17 residues from cysteine through phenylalanine. The DNA shown is the 51-base CDR3, in frame from base 1. With respect to this clone: No cognate antigen has been identified for it. The input lacks base qualities; no much larger clone sits a single base away.

What the research found in general, with its limitations: The quantity of clinical and demographic metadata differed by source and by participant and was supplied without curation.

Whole blood was collected in K2EDTA tubes by collaborating institutions according to the institutions' own protocols. For TCRbeta analysis, collaborator samples were shipped as frozen whole blood, as isolated PBMCs, or as DNA extracted from either sample type. This TCR derives from a man between 65 and 85 years old with acute or convalescent COVID-19. The V and J genes are TRBV24-1 and TRBJ2-1, and possibly TRBD1, on 8 matching bases. The sequenced sample consisted of peripheral blood. The CDR3 in this case is CATSDYRSGTGYNEQFF. The sequenced DNA is TGTGCCACCAGTGATTACCGAAGCGGGACAGGCTACAATGAGCAGTTCTTC.